What follows are 20 T cell receptor beta chains derived from one specimen sequenced in a study of control samples from healthy donors and cancer patients. Data came from immunoSEQ multiplex PCR; TCRdb stores just in-frame clones and leaves some out. The sample includes 400,000 to 450,000 clones, 90% of them seen just once. The sequenced sample consisted of PBMCs. The receptors derive from a man aged 40-50 years with head and neck cancer.

The rearrangement joins TRBV9 to TRBJ2-5, with a possible D match to TRBD2 (5 bases). In germline, CDR1 is SGDLS, CDR2 YYNGEE. V dropped 3 bases and J dropped 3 bases, with 15 bases sitting between them. This CDR3 has 15 amino acids. The CDR3 spells CASSGSDLGKETQYF. DNA for the CDR3: TGTGCCAGCAGCGGGTCGGACTTAGGAAAAGAGACCCAGTACTTC.

V is TRBV28 and J is TRBJ2-7, with 11 bases matching TRBD2. Trimming removed 2 bases from V and 4 bases from J; junction bases left unmatched: 7. The CDR3 loop spans 16 amino acids. CDR1 is MDHEN and CDR2 is SYDVKM in the germline V gene. This chain's CDR3 is CASSLGLAGGLYEQYF. The CDR3 region has the DNA TGTGCCAGCAGTTTAGGTCTAGCGGGAGGTTTGTACGAGCAGTACTTC.

This chain joins TRBV6-5 and TRBJ2-7; TRBD1 is a possible D gene (6 bases). V lost 6 bases, J lost 4 bases, and 19 bases lay in between. The CDR3 runs 15 residues. Germline V gives CDR1 MNHEY, CDR2 SVGAGI. CDR3 in amino acids: CASRKDRSDIYEQYF. Here the CDR3 DNA reads TGTGCCAGCAGAAAAGACAGGTCCGATATTTACGAGCAGTACTTC.

The rearrangement links TRBV7-2 to TRBJ1-5; D call uncertain. Germline V gene data show CDR1 as SGHTA and CDR2 as FQGNSA. The CDR3 has 15 residues. The ends were cut back, 0 bases at V and 7 bases at J, with 13 bases in the middle. Here the CDR3 DNA reads TGTGCCAGCAGCTTAGCGCCGGTCGGGGTACAGCCCCAGCATTTT. Encoded protein: CASSLAPVGVQPQHF. The full variable domain, in which reference TRBV7-2 and TRBJ1-5 provide the parts outside the CDR3, is GAGVSQSPSNKVTEKGKDVELRCDPISGHTALYWYRQSLGQGLEFLIYFQGNSAPDKSGLPSDRFSAERTGGSVSTLTIQRTQQEDSAVYLCASSLAPVGVQPQHFGDGTRLSIL.

The J gene is TRBJ2-7, the V gene TRBV13; 8 bases match TRBD1. This CDR3 region has 15 residues. V trimming: 4 bases; J trimming: 5 bases; junction bases outside the gene matches: 10. Germline V gene sequence: CDR1 PRHDT, CDR2 FYEKMQ (reference sequence). CDR3 amino acids: CASSSAGTGVDEQYF. Here the CDR3 DNA reads TGTGCCAGCAGCTCCGCCGGGACAGGAGTCGACGAGCAGTACTTC. The full variable domain, with the rest looked up from reference TRBV13 and TRBJ2-7, is AAGVIQSPRHLIKEKRETATLKCYPIPRHDTVYWYQQGPGQDPQFLISFYEKMQSDKGSIPDRFSAQQFSDYHSELNMSSLELGDSALYFCASSSAGTGVDEQYFGPGTRLTVT.

The CDR3 region is CASSLAARDRSGEKLFF. CDR3 nucleotide sequence: TGTGCCAGCAGCTTGGCAGCCCGGGACAGGTCTGGTGAAAAACTGTTTTTT. The chain uses TRBV5-5 and TRBJ1-4; TRBD1 matches 8 bases. Looked up from germline, CDR1 is SGHKS and CDR2 is YYEKEE (reference sequence). This CDR3 region has 17 residues. The trim removed 0 bases at V and 7 bases at J, leaving 11 bases unmatched.

The chain carries TRBV7-2 and TRBJ2-3; D may be TRBD2 (6 bases). This CDR3 spans 18 amino acids. Trimming left V 5 bases short and J 3 bases short, with 24 bases between. CDR1 is SGHTA, CDR2 FQGNSA, per germline. The CDR3 DNA follows: TGTGCCAGCAGCCCCCTCGGAGGGGCTCAGGGTCTTACAGATACGCAGTATTTT. This translates into CASSPLGGAQGLTDTQYF.

The chain combines TRBV7-9 with TRBJ1-5; TRBD1 agrees at 9 bases. J gave up 7 bases and V 4 bases, and 5 bases lay outside the gene matches. The CDR3 is 14 amino acids. Germline V gives CDR1 SEHNR, CDR2 FQNEAQ (reference sequence). The CDR3 region has the DNA TGTGCCAGCAGCTGGGGACAGGGAAAACAGCCCCAGCATTTT. This codes for CASSWGQGKQPQHF.

The V gene is TRBV9, the J gene TRBJ1-2; D may be TRBD1 (5 bases). V was trimmed by 7 bases and J by 6 bases, leaving 13 bases between them. The CDR3 totals 12 residues. Per germline, CDR1 SGDLS and CDR2 YYNGEE. This chain's CDR3 is CASGPGGDGYTF. In DNA, the CDR3 is TGTGCCAGCGGCCCAGGAGGGGATGGCTACACCTTC.

This clone appeared a few times. J is TRBJ1-5 and V is TRBV6-5, with D unresolved. The germline V and J ends were trimmed by 5 bases and 7 bases, with 15 bases remaining between them. The germline V gene has CDR1 MNHEY and CDR2 SVGAGI. The CDR3 length is 14 residues. The CDR3 DNA follows: TGTGCCAGCAGTCCCTGGGAGATGGGGCAGCCCCAGCATTTT. It specifies CASSPWEMGQPQHF.

J is TRBJ2-3 and V is TRBV7-6, with 7 bases that match TRBD1. This CDR3 region has 16 residues. The V segment lost 1 base and the J segment 4 bases; nucleotides outside the gene matches: 8. CDR1 is SGHVS and CDR2 is FNYEAQ in the germline V gene. In DNA form, the CDR3 reads TGTGCCAGCAGCTTAGTCTGGACAGGAGCGGCAGATACGCAGTATTTT. Protein product: CASSLVWTGAADTQYF. The variable domain in full, completed from reference TRBV7-6 and TRBJ2-3, reads GAGVSQSPRYKVTKRGQDVALRCDPISGHVSLYWYRQALGQGPEFLTYFNYEAQQDKSGLPNDRFSAERPEGSISTLTIQRTEQRDSAMYRCASSLVWTGAADTQYFGPGTRLTVL.

This chain joins TRBV12-3 or TRBV12-4 and TRBJ1-4; the D gene is possibly TRBD1 (5 bases). V gave up 3 bases and J gave up 10 bases, with 12 bases separating them. The CDR3 has 13 residues. CDR3 nucleotides: TGTGCCAGCAGTTTCGCGGGGGTCGTAAAACTGTTTTTT. Protein: CASSFAGVVKLFF.

This clone was picked up one time. This chain connects TRBV6-4 to TRBJ2-5; 8 nucleotides agree with TRBD1. The CDR3 contains 13 residues. Trimming took 6 bases from V and 5 from J; bases not matched to a gene: 5. The germline V gene encodes CDR1 MRHNA and CDR2 SNTAGT. CDR3 nucleotide sequence: TGTGCCAGCAGCCGGACAGGGTGGGAGACCCAGTACTTC. The encoded protein is CASSRTGWETQYF.

CDR3 sequence: CASSLDGEDTEAFF. CDR3 coding DNA: TGTGCCAGCAGCTTGGATGGGGAGGACACTGAAGCTTTCTTT. This chain joins TRBV5-4 and TRBJ1-1, with D unresolved. V shed 0 bases and J shed 3 bases, with 9 bases lying between them. The germline gives CDR1 SGHNT, CDR2 YYREEE (reference sequence). This CDR3 region has 14 residues.

The J gene is TRBJ2-5, the V gene TRBV3-1 (or the pseudogene TRBV3-2); 7 bases are a match to TRBD1. Germline trimming cut 1 base from V and 5 bases from J; bases unmatched to any gene: 7. Germline-derived CDR1 and CDR2 are LGHDT and YNNKEL (reference sequence). The CDR3 runs to 15 residues. The DNA for the CDR3 is TGTGCCAGCAGCCAAGTGAGGGGGCCGGGGGAGACCCAGTACTTC. Its translation: CASSQVRGPGETQYF.

The gene calls are TRBV5-1 and TRBJ2-7, with a weak D call TRBD2 (5 bases). Looked up from germline, CDR1 is SGHRS and CDR2 is YFSETQ. CDR3 length: 14 amino acids. With 3 bases removed from V and 4 bases from J, the gap between germline ends came to 14 bases. In DNA form, the CDR3 reads TGCGCCAGCAGCTCCTTAGGAGGCAAGTACGAGCAGTACTTC. This codes for CASSSLGGKYEQYF.

The chain uses TRBV19 and TRBJ1-2, with D possibly matching TRBD1 (5 bases). V gave up 7 bases and J gave up 5 bases, with 20 bases separating them. The germline gives CDR1 LNHDA, CDR2 SQIVND (reference sequence). The CDR3 is 15 residues long. This chain's CDR3 is CASTLLGGTGYGYTF. For the CDR3, the DNA is TGTGCCAGTACCCTATTAGGAGGGACGGGTTATGGCTACACCTTC.

This clone has only one observation. The chain's CDR3 is CASSRGLHSEAFF. The DNA of the CDR3 is TGTGCCAGCAGCCGGGGCCTCCACTCTGAAGCTTTCTTT. This rearrangement joins TRBV6-5 to TRBJ1-1; D possibly corresponds to TRBD1 (5 bases). CDR1 and CDR2 from the germline V gene are MNHEY and SVGAGI. There are 13 residues in the CDR3. V was trimmed by 6 bases and J by 6 bases, leaving 14 bases between them.

CDR3: CASSHFGTTYEQYF. In DNA form, the CDR3 reads TGTGCCAGCAGTCACTTTGGGACTACCTACGAGCAGTACTTC. V usage is TRBV27 and J usage is TRBJ2-7, with 7 bases aligning to TRBD2. The CDR3 covers 14 residues. CDR1 is MNHEY and CDR2 is SMNVEV in the germline V gene (reference sequence). V dropped 5 bases and J dropped 2; count of bases not matched to a gene: 6.

The chain links TRBV11-2 to TRBJ2-1; maybe TRBD1 (5 bases). The CDR3 covers 15 residues. V gave up 1 base and J gave up 9 bases, with 16 bases separating them. Germline lookup yields CDR1 SGHAT and CDR2 FQNNGV. The CDR3 here is CASSLAIVGRGEQFF. The CDR3 DNA reads as TGTGCCAGCAGCTTAGCTATAGTGGGGCGCGGTGAGCAGTTCTTC.